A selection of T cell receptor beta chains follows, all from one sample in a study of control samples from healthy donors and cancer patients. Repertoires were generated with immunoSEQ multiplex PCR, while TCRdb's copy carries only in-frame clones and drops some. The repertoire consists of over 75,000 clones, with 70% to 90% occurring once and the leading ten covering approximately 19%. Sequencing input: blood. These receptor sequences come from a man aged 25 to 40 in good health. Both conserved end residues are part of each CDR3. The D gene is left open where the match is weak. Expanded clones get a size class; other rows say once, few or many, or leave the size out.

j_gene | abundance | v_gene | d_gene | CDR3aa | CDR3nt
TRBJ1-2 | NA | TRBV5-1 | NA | CASSLEPGVAGYTF | TGCGCCAGCAGCTTGGAACCGGGGGTAGCTGGCTACACCTTC
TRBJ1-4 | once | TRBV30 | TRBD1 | CAWSGVRDRDNEKLFF | TGTGCCTGGAGTGGAGTCCGGGACAGGGATAATGAAAAACTGTTTTTT
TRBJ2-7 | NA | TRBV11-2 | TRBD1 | CASSSSRDRFTYEQYF | TGTGCCAGCAGCTCCAGCCGGGACAGGTTTACCTACGAGCAGTACTTC
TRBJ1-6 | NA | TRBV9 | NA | CASRGLGRNSPLHF | TGTGCCAGCAGAGGTTTGGGGCGCAATTCACCCCTCCACTTT
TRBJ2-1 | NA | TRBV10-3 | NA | CAISESLGLPSVLNEQFF | TGTGCCATCAGTGAGTCTTTAGGACTGCCCTCCGTCTTGAATGAGCAGTTCTTC
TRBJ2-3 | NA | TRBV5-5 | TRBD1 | CASSHTGTENTDTQYF | TGTGCCAGCAGCCACACAGGGACAGAGAACACAGATACGCAGTATTTT
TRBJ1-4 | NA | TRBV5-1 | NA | CASSAGPNNEGELFF | TGCGCCAGCAGCGCGGGACCGAATAATGAAGGGGAACTGTTTTTT
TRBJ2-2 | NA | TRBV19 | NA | CASSIQGSGELFF | TGTGCCAGTAGTATACAGGGATCCGGGGAGCTGTTTTTT
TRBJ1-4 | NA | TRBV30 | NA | CACTAIGAWQSGEKLFF | TGTGCCTGCACCGCTATAGGTGCCTGGCAGAGTGGGGAAAAACTGTTTTTT
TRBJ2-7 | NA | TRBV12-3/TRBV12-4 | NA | CASSLTSSYEQYF | TGTGCCAGCAGTTTGACTAGCTCCTACGAGCAGTACTTC
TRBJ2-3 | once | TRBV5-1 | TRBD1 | CASKTTGGTDTQYF | TGCGCCAGCAAGACGACAGGGGGCACAGATACGCAGTATTTT
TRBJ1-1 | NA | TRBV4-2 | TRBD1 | CASSQDLGTGGTEAFF | TGTGCCAGCAGCCAAGATCTGGGGACAGGGGGCACTGAAGCTTTCTTT
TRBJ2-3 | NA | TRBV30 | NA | CAWSIPGTQYF | TGTGCCTGGAGTATACCGGGTACGCAGTATTTT
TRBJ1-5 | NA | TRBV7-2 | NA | CASSEWGGNQPQHF | TGTGCCAGCAGCGAGTGGGGGGGCAATCAGCCCCAGCATTTT
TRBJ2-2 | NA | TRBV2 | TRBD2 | CASSDMSGGTGELFF | TGTGCCAGCAGTGACATGTCGGGGGGAACCGGGGAGCTGTTTTTT
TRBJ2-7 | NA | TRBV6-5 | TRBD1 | CASRRKGASYEQYF | TGTGCCAGCAGGAGAAAGGGGGCCTCCTACGAGCAGTACTTC
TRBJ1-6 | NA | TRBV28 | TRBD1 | CASSPGQGGSPLHF | TGTGCCAGCAGTCCGGGACAGGGCGGTTCACCCCTCCACTTT
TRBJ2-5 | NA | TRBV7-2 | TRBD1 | CASSPWTGGQETQYF | TGTGCCAGCAGCCCTTGGACAGGAGGCCAAGAGACCCAGTACTTC
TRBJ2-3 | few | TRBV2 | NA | CASTSLSSTDTQYF | TGTGCCAGCACGAGTCTATCGTCGACAGATACGCAGTATTTT
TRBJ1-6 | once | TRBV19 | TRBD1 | CASSIKTGVSASPLHF | TGTGCCAGTAGTATAAAGACAGGGGTCTCCGCATCACCCCTCCACTTT
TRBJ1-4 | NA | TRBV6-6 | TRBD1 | CASSYGGQGDEKLFF | TGTGCCAGCAGTTACGGAGGACAGGGGGATGAAAAACTGTTTTTT
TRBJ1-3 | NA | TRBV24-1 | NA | CATAHASSGNTIYF | TGTGCCACCGCCCACGCGAGCTCTGGAAACACCATATATTTT
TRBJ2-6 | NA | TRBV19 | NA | CASTPWVSGANVLTF | TGTGCCAGTACCCCGTGGGTGTCTGGGGCCAACGTCCTGACTTTC
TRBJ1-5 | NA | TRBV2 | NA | CASSGRVSNQPQHF | TGTGCCAGCAGTGGCAGGGTAAGCAATCAGCCCCAGCATTTT
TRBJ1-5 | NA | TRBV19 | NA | CASNARTRGGEQPQHF | TGTGCCAGTAACGCCCGGACTAGGGGCGGGGAGCAGCCCCAGCATTTT
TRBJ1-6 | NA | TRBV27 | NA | CATPPEQGDNSPLHF | TGTGCCACCCCCCCGGAACAGGGTGATAATTCACCCCTCCACTTT
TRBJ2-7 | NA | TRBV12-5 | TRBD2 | CASGSPGGRGAYYEQYF | TGTGCTAGTGGTTCCCCCGGGGGGCGGGGGGCCTACTACGAGCAGTACTTC
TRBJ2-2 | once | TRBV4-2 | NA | CASTSGRGGGELFF | TGTGCCAGCACGTCGGGCCGAGGGGGAGGGGAGCTGTTTTTT
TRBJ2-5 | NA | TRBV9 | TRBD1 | CASSPRDRGGQETQYF | TGTGCCAGCAGCCCTAGGGACAGGGGAGGGCAAGAGACCCAGTACTTC
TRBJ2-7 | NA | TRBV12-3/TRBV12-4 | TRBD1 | CASSPGGEQYF | TGTGCCAGCAGTCCAGGGGGCGAGCAGTACTTC
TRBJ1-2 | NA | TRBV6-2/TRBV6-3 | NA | CASSHPQGRDGYTF | TGTGCCAGCAGTCATCCACAGGGAAGGGATGGCTACACCTTC
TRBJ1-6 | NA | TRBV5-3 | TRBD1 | CARSVFRQGERSPLHF | TGTGCCAGAAGCGTATTTAGACAGGGCGAGCGGTCACCCCTCCACTTT
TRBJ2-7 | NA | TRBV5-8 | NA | CASSLGGVPLYEQYF | TGTGCCAGCAGCTTGGGGGGGGTCCCTCTCTACGAGCAGTACTTC
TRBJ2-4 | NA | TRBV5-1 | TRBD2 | CASSPSGLAENIQYF | TGCGCCAGCAGCCCGTCGGGACTAGCGGAAAACATTCAGTACTTC
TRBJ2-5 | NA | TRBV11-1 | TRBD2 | CASSPRGGWQETQYF | TGTGCCAGCAGCCCGCGGGGGGGGTGGCAAGAGACCCAGTACTTC
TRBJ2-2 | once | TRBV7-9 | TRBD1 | CASSSPGTGFTGELFF | TGTGCCAGCAGCTCCCCCGGGACAGGGTTCACCGGGGAGCTGTTTTTT
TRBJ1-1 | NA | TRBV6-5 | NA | CASRGIGLNTEAFF | TGTGCCAGCCGGGGGATCGGGCTGAACACTGAAGCTTTCTTT
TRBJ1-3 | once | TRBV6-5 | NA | CASATGSGNTIYF | TGTGCCAGCGCGACAGGCTCTGGAAACACCATATATTTT